The sequence of this T cell receptor beta chain was determined in a study of T cells in Graves' hyperthyroidism and ophthalmopathy. No ophthalmopathy progression within 18 months constituted stable Graves' hyperthyroidism. The CDR3 regions of TCR beta were amplified from RNA transcripts. The HTBI primer set drove a first-round RT-PCR of the TCR CDR3. TCRdb fed the multiplex PCR reads into MiXCR, producing one record per CDR3 protein. The repertoire consists of about 46,000 distinct CDR3 sequences, with 45% to 50% occurring once and the leading ten covering 32%. Remarks on this clonotype: A much larger clone differs by one base, so this may be a read error.

Deletions cut 5 bases from V and 4 bases from J, with 20 bases between. Per germline, CDR1 SGHTA and CDR2 FQGNSA. The CDR3 has 17 amino acids. The TCR was taken from a woman aged 45-59 years with Graves' hyperthyroidism. The sample comprised peripheral blood or thyroid tissue (not recorded which). This chain connects TRBV7-2 to TRBJ1-4, with a weak D call TRBD1 (5 bases). CDR3 protein: CASSQQFRGGLNEKLFF. CDR3 in DNA: TGTGCCAGCAGCCAACAATTTCGTGGGGGACTTAATGAAAAACTGTTTTTT.